This T cell receptor beta chain comes out of a study of control samples from healthy donors and cancer patients. Between the trimmed V and J ends, which lost 3 bases and 7 bases, there was a span of 9 bases. The CDR3 extends over 13 amino acids. Germline V gene sequence: CDR1 KGHDR, CDR2 SFDVKD. The protocol was immunoSEQ multiplex PCR, while the TCRdb copy is restricted to in-frame clones and leaves out a portion. In the table there are about 130,000 clones, 90% of which are singletons. What was sequenced was blood. The receptor's source is a man aged 35 to 55 in good health. The rearrangement links TRBV24-1 to TRBJ1-5; no clear D gene. CDR3: CATSDPGSQPQHF. The CDR3 DNA sequence: TGTGCCACCAGTGATCCCGGCAGCCAGCCCCAGCATTTT.